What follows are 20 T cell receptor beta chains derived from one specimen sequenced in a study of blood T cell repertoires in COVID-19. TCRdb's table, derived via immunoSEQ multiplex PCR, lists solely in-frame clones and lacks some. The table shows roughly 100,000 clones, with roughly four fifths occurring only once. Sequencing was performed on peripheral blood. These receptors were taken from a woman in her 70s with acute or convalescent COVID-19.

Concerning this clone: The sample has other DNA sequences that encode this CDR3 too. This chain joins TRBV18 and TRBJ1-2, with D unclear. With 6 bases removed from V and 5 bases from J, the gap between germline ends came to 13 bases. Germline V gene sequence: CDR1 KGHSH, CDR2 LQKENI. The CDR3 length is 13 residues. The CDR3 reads CASSPARGYGYTF. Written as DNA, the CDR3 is TGTGCCAGCTCCCCAGCACGGGGTTATGGCTACACCTTC.

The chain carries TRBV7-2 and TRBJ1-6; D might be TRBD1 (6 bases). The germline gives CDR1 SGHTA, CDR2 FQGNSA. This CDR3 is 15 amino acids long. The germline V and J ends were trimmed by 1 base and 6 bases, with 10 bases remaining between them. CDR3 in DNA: TGTGCCAGCAGCTTAGTCACAGGGCGTAATTCACCCCTCCACTTT. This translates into CASSLVTGRNSPLHF.

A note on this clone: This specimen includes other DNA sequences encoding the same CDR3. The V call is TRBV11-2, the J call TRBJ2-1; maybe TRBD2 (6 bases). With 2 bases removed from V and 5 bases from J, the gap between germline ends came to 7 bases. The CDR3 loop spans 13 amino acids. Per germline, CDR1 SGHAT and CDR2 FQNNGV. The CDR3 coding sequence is TGTGCCAGCAGCTTAACGGGAGACAATGAGCAGTTCTTC. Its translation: CASSLTGDNEQFF.

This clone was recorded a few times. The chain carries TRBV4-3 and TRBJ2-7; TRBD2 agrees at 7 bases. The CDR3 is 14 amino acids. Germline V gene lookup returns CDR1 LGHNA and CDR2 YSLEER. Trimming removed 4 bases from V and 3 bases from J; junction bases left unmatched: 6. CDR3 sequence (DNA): TGCGCCAGCAGCCCCGGGACGGGGGGCTACGAGCAGTACTTC. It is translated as CASSPGTGGYEQYF.

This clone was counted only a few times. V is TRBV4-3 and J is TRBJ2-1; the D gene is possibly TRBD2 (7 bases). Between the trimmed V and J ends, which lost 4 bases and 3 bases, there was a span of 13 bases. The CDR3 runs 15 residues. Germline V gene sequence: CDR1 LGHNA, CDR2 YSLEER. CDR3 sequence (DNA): TGCGCCAGCAGCCCGGGGAGGGGGTACTACAATGAGCAGTTCTTC. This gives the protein CASSPGRGYYNEQFF.

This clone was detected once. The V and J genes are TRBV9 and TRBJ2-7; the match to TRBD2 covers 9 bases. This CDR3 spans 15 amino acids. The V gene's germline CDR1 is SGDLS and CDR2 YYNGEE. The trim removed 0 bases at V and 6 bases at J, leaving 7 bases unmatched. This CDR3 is CASSVDIAGAGEQYF. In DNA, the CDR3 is TGTGCCAGCAGCGTAGATATAGCGGGAGCCGGCGAGCAGTACTTC.

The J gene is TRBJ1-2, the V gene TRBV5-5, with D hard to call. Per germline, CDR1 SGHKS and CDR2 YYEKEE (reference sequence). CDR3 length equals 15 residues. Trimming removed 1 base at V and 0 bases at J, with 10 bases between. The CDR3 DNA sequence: TGTGCCAGCAGCTTGACAGCTTTAGCTAACTATGGCTACACCTTC. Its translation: CASSLTALANYGYTF.

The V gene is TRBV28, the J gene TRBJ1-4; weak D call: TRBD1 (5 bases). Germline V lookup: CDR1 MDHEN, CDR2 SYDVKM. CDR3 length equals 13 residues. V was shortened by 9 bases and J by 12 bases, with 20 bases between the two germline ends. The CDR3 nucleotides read TGTGCCAGTCTCAGTGGACTAGGGGCGGAACTGTTTTTT. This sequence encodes CASLSGLGAELFF.

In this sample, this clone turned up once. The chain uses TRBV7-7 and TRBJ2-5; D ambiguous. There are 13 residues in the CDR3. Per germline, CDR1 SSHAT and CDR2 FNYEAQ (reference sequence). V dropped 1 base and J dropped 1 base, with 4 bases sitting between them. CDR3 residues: CASSLDSQETQYF. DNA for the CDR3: TGTGCCAGCAGCTTAGACTCCCAAGAGACCCAGTACTTC.

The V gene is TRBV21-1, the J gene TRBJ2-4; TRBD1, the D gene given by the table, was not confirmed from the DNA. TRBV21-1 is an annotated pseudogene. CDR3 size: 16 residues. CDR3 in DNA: TGTGCCAGCCCCCTGGGGCCATTCCTAGCCAAAAACATTCAGTACTTC. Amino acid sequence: CASPLGPFLAKNIQYF.

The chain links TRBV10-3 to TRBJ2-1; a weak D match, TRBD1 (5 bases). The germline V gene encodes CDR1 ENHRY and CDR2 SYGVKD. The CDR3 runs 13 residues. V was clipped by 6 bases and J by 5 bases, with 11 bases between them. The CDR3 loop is CAISTGADNEQFF. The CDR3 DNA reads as TGTGCCATCAGCACAGGAGCCGACAATGAGCAGTTCTTC.

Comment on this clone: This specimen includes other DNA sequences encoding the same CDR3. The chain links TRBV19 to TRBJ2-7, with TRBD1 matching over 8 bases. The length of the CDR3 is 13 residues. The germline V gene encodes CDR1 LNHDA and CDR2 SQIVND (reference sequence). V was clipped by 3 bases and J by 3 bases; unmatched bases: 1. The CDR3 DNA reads TGTGCCAGTAGTATTGGACAGGGCTACGAGCAGTACTTC. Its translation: CASSIGQGYEQYF.

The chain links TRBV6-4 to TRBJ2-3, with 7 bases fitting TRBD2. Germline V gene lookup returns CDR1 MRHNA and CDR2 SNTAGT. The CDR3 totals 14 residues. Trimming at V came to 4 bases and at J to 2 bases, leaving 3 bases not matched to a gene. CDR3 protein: CASSGGRPTDTQYF. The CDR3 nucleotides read TGTGCCAGCAGTGGCGGGAGACCCACAGATACGCAGTATTTT.

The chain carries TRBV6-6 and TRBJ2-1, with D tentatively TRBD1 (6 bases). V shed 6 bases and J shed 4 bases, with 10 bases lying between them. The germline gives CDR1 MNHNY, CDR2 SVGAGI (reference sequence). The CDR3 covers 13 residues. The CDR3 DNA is TGTGCCAGCAGCCAGGGGACATACAATGAGCAGTTCTTC. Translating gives CASSQGTYNEQFF.

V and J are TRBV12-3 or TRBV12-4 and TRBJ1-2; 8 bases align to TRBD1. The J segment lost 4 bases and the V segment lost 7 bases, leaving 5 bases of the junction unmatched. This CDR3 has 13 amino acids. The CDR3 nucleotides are TGTGCCAGCACACCCGGGACAGGCTATGGCTACACCTTC. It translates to CASTPGTGYGYTF.

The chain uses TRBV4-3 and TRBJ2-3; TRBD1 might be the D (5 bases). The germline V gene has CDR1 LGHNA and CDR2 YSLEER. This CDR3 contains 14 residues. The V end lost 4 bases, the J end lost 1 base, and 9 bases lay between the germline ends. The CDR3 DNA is TGCGCCAGCAGCCGACAAGGGGGCACAGATACGCAGTATTTT. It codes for CASSRQGGTDTQYF.

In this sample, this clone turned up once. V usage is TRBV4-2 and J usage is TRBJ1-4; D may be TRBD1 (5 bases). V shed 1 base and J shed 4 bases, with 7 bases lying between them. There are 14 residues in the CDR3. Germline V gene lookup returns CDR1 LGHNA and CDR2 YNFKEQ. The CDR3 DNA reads TGTGCCAGCAGCCAAGGACAGCTTAATGAAAAACTGTTTTTT. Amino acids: CASSQGQLNEKLFF.

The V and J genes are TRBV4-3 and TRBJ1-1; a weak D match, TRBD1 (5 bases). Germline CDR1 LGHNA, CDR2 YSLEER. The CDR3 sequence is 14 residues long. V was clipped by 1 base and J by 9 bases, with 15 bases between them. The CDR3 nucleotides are TGCGCCAGCAGCCAAGCCAGGGAGGCAGGAAAAGCTTTCTTT. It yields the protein CASSQAREAGKAFF.

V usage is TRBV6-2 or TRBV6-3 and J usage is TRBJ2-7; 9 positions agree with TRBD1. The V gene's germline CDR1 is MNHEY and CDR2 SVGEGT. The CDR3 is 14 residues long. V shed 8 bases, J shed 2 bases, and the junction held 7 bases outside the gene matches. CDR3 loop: CASCRDRVPYEQYF. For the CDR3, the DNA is TGTGCCAGCTGCCGGGACAGGGTCCCCTACGAGCAGTACTTC.

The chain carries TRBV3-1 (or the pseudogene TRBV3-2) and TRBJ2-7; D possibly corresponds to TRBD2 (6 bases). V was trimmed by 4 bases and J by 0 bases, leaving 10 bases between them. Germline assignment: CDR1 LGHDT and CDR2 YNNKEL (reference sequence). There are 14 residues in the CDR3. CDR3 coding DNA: TGTGCCAGCAGCCCCCTGGGGGGCTCCTACGAGCAGTACTTC. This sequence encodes CASSPLGGSYEQYF.